What follows is one T cell receptor (beta chain) and its context. Antigen specificity is unknown. It was by 5'RACE template switching with UMIs that TCR beta cDNA was made. After re-calling the 5' RACE reads, TCRdb lists one entry per CDR3 protein, DNA absent. This repertoire includes fewer than 400,000 distinct CDR3 sequences. This record belongs to a study of T cells expressing NK-cell markers. About the research overall: All TCR beta repertoires analysed originated from sorted CD3+CD56+NKG2C+, CD3+CD56+NKG2C- and CD3+CD56-NKG2C+ T cells. Study outcomes and limitations: Where a few donors were concerned, these clonotypes also led the CD3+CD56-NKG2C+ fraction. HCMV specificity of expanded NKG2C+ T cell clones remained unclear.

The CDR3 has 16 residues. Germline loops: CDR1 PRHDT, CDR2 FYEKMQ (reference sequence). The chain joins TRBV13 to TRBJ2-1; TCRdb's D call, TRBD2, is unchecked because there is no DNA. The sequence was collected from a woman between 50 and 59 years old in good health. The sequenced material came from blood T cells: a sorted CD56 or NKG2C T cell subset, CD4+ or CD8+ T cells, or bulk PBMC T cells (not recorded which). The CDR3 sequence: CASSRGTSGSYNEQFF.